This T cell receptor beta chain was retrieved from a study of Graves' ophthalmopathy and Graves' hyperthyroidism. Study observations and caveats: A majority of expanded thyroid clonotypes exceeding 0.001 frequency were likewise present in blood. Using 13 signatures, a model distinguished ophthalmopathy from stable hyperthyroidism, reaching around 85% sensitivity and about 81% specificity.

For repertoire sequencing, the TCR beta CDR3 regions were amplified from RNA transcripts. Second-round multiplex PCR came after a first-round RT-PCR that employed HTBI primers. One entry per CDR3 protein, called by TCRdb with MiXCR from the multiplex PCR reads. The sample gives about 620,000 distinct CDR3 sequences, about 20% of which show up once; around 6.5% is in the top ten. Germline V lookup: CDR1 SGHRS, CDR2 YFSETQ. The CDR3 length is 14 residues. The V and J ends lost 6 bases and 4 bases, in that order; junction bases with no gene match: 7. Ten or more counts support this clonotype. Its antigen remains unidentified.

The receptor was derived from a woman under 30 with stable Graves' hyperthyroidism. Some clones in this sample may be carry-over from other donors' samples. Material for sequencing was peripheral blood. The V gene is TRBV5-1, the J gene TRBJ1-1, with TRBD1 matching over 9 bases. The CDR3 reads CASTEQGARTEAFF. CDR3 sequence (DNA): TGCGCCAGCACCGAACAGGGGGCGCGCACTGAAGCTTTCTTT.